Detailed here is one T cell receptor (beta chain). Using immunoSEQ multiplex PCR, the repertoire was profiled, and TCRdb retains in-frame clones only, with some absent. The sample includes fewer than 1.8 million clones, 98% of them seen just once. Donors had no recently reported acute infections or vaccinations and were HIV-negative. CDR1 is SGHAT, CDR2 FQNNGV, per germline. The V gene lost 1 base and the J gene lost 5 bases, with 12 bases spanning the gap. The CDR3 is made up of 15 amino acids. The data belong to a study of shared clonotypes between healthy human individuals. The material sequenced was naive CD4+ T cells sorted from blood. The subset here: CD45RA+ positively selected. This chain links TRBV11-2 with TRBJ2-1; D unclear. The clonotype comes from a man aged 25-40 years in good health. The CDR3 nucleotides are TGTGCCAGCAGCTTAGGAGTACTTCCCCACAATGAGCAGTTCTTC. Its translation is CASSLGVLPHNEQFF.